This TCR beta chain was obtained from a study of T cells in Graves' hyperthyroidism and ophthalmopathy. About the research overall: Peripheral blood sampling occurred at initial diagnosis, before any treatment. Points from the study as a whole: The model anticipated ophthalmopathy a median about 6.5 months pre-onset. Most expanded thyroid clonotypes above 0.001 also appeared in blood.

Uncontrolled infection, other autoimmune disease, pregnancy or lactation led to exclusion. CDR1 and CDR2 (germline): MNHNS, SASEGT. V lost 4 bases to trimming and J lost 7 bases, with 16 bases between them. This CDR3 spans 15 amino acids. Of note for this clonotype: What it recognizes is unknown.

Amplification of TCR beta CDR3 regions was performed using RNA transcripts as template. HTBI primers were the set used in a first-round RT-PCR of the TCR CDR3. TCRdb re-called the multiplex PCR reads through MiXCR, storing one row per CDR3 protein. Counted here are approximately 640,000 distinct CDR3 sequences, 17% occurring once; the ten biggest clones make up about 16%. V and J are TRBV6-1 and TRBJ2-2; D may correspond to TRBD1 or TRBD2 (5 bases each). This receptor was identified in a man aged 50 to 60 with Graves' hyperthyroidism. Sequencing was done on a sample of blood. This chain's CDR3 is CASSGTRGYVGELFF. The DNA for the CDR3 is TGTGCCAGCAGTGGGACACGGGGTTATGTCGGGGAGCTGTTTTTT.